The rows below give T cell receptor beta chains drawn from one sample of a study of regulatory T cells in long-lasting Graves disease. One entry per CDR3 protein, called by TCRdb with MiXCR from the multiplex PCR reads. The sample lists around 450,000 distinct CDR3 sequences, roughly 16% occurring once. Separately, the same data were catalogued under a study of T cells in Graves' hyperthyroidism and ophthalmopathy.

The specimen comprised peripheral blood mononuclear cells (PBMCs), sampled at new diagnosis, from a patient treated with antithyroid drugs. All receptors come from a man between 35 and 55 years old with Graves disease. Each CDR3 is given with its conserved first and last residue. D genes are given only for firm matches. Rows give clone size only sometimes, using once, few, many, or a class for an expanded clone.

V gene,clone size,J gene,D gene,CDR3 DNA,CDR3 protein
TRBV18,-,TRBJ2-5,-,TGTGCCAGCTCACCAAGGGGAGAACGAGAAGAGACCCAGTACTTC,CASSPRGEREETQYF
TRBV10-2,-,TRBJ2-3,TRBD2,TGCGCCAGCAGTGAGGCGGGAGGTATCACAGATACGCAGTATTTT,CASSEAGGITDTQYF
TRBV7-9,many,TRBJ2-1,-,TGTGCCAGCCTAGACCGCAAGAGTTCCTACAATGAGCAGTTCTTC,CASLDRKSSYNEQFF
TRBV29-1,few,TRBJ2-2,-,TGCAGCGTAGTGGTAGGGTCGATCACCGGGGAGCTGTTTTTT,CSVVVGSITGELFF
TRBV2,many,TRBJ2-7,-,TGTGCCAGCAGTGAAGTAGGGTCGGCCTACGAGCAGTACTTC,CASSEVGSAYEQYF
TRBV14,many,TRBJ2-7,-,TGTGCCAGCAGCCAAGAGATTTGGGGCAGGTCCTACGAGCAGTACTTC,CASSQEIWGRSYEQYF
TRBV12-3/TRBV12-4,many,TRBJ2-7,-,TGTGCCAGCAGTTTAAGCTCCCCCGGCTCCTACGAGCAGTACTTC,CASSLSSPGSYEQYF
TRBV20-1,-,TRBJ2-1,TRBD1,TGCAGTGCTAGTAGATCAGGGGGCGCTGCCAATGAGCAGTTCTTC,CSASRSGGAANEQFF
TRBV11-2,many,TRBJ2-1,-,TGTGCCAGCAGCTTAGGAAACAATGAGCAGTTCTTC,CASSLGNNEQFF
TRBV30,-,TRBJ2-2,-,TGTGCCTGGCAAAGGGAGAGGACCGGGGAGCTGTTTTTT,CAWQRERTGELFF
TRBV5-1,many,TRBJ2-7,-,TGCGCCAGCAGCCTGGGGGAAAACGAGCAGTACTTC,CASSLGENEQYF
TRBV19,-,TRBJ2-1,-,TGTGCCAGTAGTATAGGGGGAGGAGGGGAAAATGAGCAGTTCTTC,CASSIGGGGENEQFF
TRBV30,-,TRBJ2-7,TRBD2,TGTGCCTGGAGTAGGGGACTAGCGGGAAACGAGCAGTACTTC,CAWSRGLAGNEQYF
TRBV6-1,many,TRBJ2-2,-,TGTGCCAGCACCGACTTAGGGACGGGCACCGGGGAGCTGTTTTTT,CASTDLGTGTGELFF
TRBV12-3/TRBV12-4,many,TRBJ2-1,-,TGTGCCAGCAGTTTCCTTAGCGGAAACAATGAGCAGTTCTTC,CASSFLSGNNEQFF
TRBV27,many,TRBJ1-2,TRBD1,TGTGCCAGCAGCCCGACAGGGTTATATGGCTACACCTTC,CASSPTGLYGYTF
TRBV19,few,TRBJ2-7,-,TGTGCCAGTAGTATCGCCTCATCCTACGAGCAGTACTTC,CASSIASSYEQYF
TRBV7-2,many,TRBJ1-1,-,TGTGCCAGCAGCTCGAGGGTAGAGGGCACTGAAGCTTTCTTT,CASSSRVEGTEAFF
TRBV9,-,TRBJ2-1,TRBD1,TGTGCCAGCAGGCGGGGTCTGGACAGGGATGAGGTTGAGCAGTTCTTC,CASRRGLDRDEVEQFF
TRBV10-2,few,TRBJ2-5,-,TGCGCCAGCGGTTCGCGGGATGTGTTGGAGACCCAGTACTTC,CASGSRDVLETQYF
TRBV27,many,TRBJ2-1,-,TGTGCCAGCAGTTGGCAGGGAGGCTACAATGAGCAGTTCTTC,CASSWQGGYNEQFF
TRBV20-1,-,TRBJ1-2,TRBD1,TGCAGTGCTAGTTTGACTACAGGGGGCTATGGCTACACCTTC,CSASLTTGGYGYTF